This T cell receptor beta chain was sequenced in a study of blood T cell repertoires in COVID-19. Study background: Samples representing acute and convalescent COVID-19 were sourced from the United States, Italy and Spain.

With 4 bases removed from V and 0 bases from J, the gap between germline ends came to 6 bases. This CDR3 contains 13 residues. CDR1 and CDR2 (germline): LGHNA, YNFKEQ. The age range of participants was about 18 to 90 years, with residence in more than 20 US areas. Participant reports of clinical history set cohort assignment. Sequenced by immunoSEQ multiplex PCR; TCRdb stores in-frame clones only, minus some. The sample includes about 270,000 clones, 75% to 90% of them seen just once. This clonotype was obtained from a woman in her twenties or thirties with acute COVID-19. This chain uses TRBV4-2 with TRBJ2-5; D is possibly TRBD1 (5 bases). Sample: PBMCs or T cells enriched from blood (not recorded which). The CDR3 reads CASSPTDQETQYF. CDR3 coding DNA: TGTGCCAGCAGCCCGACAGACCAAGAGACCCAGTACTTC.